Listed below are T cell receptor beta chains from one sample, sequenced in a study of blood T cell repertoires in COVID-19. TCRdb's table, derived via immunoSEQ multiplex PCR, lists solely in-frame clones and lacks some. There are 70,000 or so clones in the sample; 75% to 80% occur only once, and roughly 16% lies in the top ten. The material sequenced was peripheral blood. The receptors shown here come from a human donor in a cohort sampled during active COVID-19. CDR3s include the opening cysteine and the closing phenylalanine or tryptophan. Only part of the rows carry a size: once, few, many, or a class if the clone is expanded.

V gene	clone size	CDR3 length	CDR3 protein
TRBV7-8	NA	13	CASSLVWEAEAFF
TRBV7-9	NA	16	CASSLESPSGAQEAFF
TRBV11-3	NA	16	CASSSRQGPVTGELFF
TRBV10-3	NA	16	CAISGGAGLRGEKLFF
TRBV7-8	once	12	CASSLAVDTQYF
TRBV3-1/TRBV3-2	NA	15	CASSQVPSGSNTQYF
TRBV10-2	NA	13	CASSLQDNYGYTF
TRBV4-3	once	15	CASSQDRGSNQPQHF
TRBV11-3	NA	15	CASSHGGTLQETQYF
TRBV5-8	NA	15	CASSPGQGNTGELFF
TRBV30	NA	14	CAWSPGLATDTQYF
TRBV5-1	NA	16	CASSLGGQGASYEQYF
TRBV7-8	NA	16	CASSLEASGISETQYF
TRBV19	once	15	CASSIVQGSNNEQFF
TRBV5-1	NA	16	CASSLGRSLAGDEQFF
TRBV18	NA	14	CASSPGGMDTEAFF
TRBV11-2	many	17	CASSLDNAAGGVHEQFF
TRBV6-6	NA	13	CASSYGGTVEQYF
TRBV10-1	NA	15	CASSELAGTYNEQFF
TRBV10-1	NA	14	CASSEMPTHNEQFF
TRBV5-1	NA	12	CASGTDSYEQYF
TRBV10-2	NA	14	CASRVAANTGELFF
TRBV10-3	NA	15	CAIRGQGPSGNTIYF
TRBV9	NA	13	CASSVDTGNTQYF
TRBV27	NA	14	CASSLTPRTGELFF
TRBV7-9	once	13	CASDSAGGFEQYF
TRBV7-2	NA	13	CASSLALLDEQFF
TRBV27	NA	16	CASSLSVGRPSGGYTF
TRBV4-2	NA	17	CASSQVTGGGYNSPLHF
TRBV15	few	15	CATSLGSGSSYEQYF
TRBV20-1	NA	15	CSASGQRSGANVLTF
TRBV7-7	NA	15	CASSLGEQGSYEQYF
TRBV14	few	16	CASSQGLAGGGYEQYF
TRBV4-2	NA	16	CASSPSGTSGADTQYF
TRBV10-2	NA	13	CASILAGGNEQFF
TRBV6-4	few	12	CASSVPLFEQYF
TRBV5-4	few	19	CASSFGLAGWGPSYNEQFF
TRBV27	NA	16	CASSFGTGGNNQPQHF
TRBV10-3	NA	12	CAIFEGVGGYTF
TRBV7-2	NA	15	CASSSGLAQTNEQFF
TRBV6-5	NA	14	CASSTFSSGNTIYF
TRBV5-1	NA	15	CASTVTGRAQETQYF
TRBV6-5	NA	15	CASSSGTSGSNEQFF
TRBV6-2/TRBV6-3	NA	15	CASSYAGAAWDTQYF
TRBV4-2	NA	17	CASSLGGGRARNNEQFF
TRBV19	NA	16	CASSKGLAGNQETQYF
TRBV29-1	many	14	CSAQTSGRGNEQYF
TRBV10-2	NA	14	CASRTGAGANVLTF
TRBV24-1	NA	13	CATGHKAHYGYTF
TRBV5-1	few	18	CASSNPGLAGVGADTQYF
TRBV7-2	NA	13	CASSFAGEETQYF
TRBV6-6	NA	15	CASGSPVGSYNEQFF
TRBV5-1	NA	13	CASSLVGTGGYTF
TRBV2	NA	14	CASSPSRVNYEQYF
TRBV20-1	once	16	CSASPPPTENPYEQYF
TRBV2	NA	14	CASSSGEWNTEAFF
TRBV7-7	once	19	CASSLEGPGTSGRTDTQYF
TRBV6-5	NA	13	CASTGQSGETQYF
TRBV10-1	NA	15	CASSEDSRQVGTQYF